The 23 T cell receptor beta chains presented below share a single source sample, sequenced in a study of cytomegalovirus exposure and HLA in healthy donors. PCR used 60 Vbeta primers and 13 Jbeta primers. Profiled with immunoSEQ multiplex PCR; TCRdb holds only in-frame clones, not every one. The table shows 120,000 or so clones, with 65% to 80% occurring only once. The sample taken for sequencing was PBMCs. The receptors were sampled from a man aged 55-75 years in good health and CMV-seropositive.

The V call is TRBV5-1, the J call TRBJ2-5; 9 bases are a match to TRBD1. Germline V gene sequence: CDR1 SGHRS, CDR2 YFSETQ. V dropped 5 bases and J dropped 4; count of bases not matched to a gene: 12. This CDR3 region has 16 residues. CDR3 amino acids: CASSTGGTGYLETQYF. DNA of the CDR3: TGCGCCAGCAGTACTGGGGGGACAGGGTATCTAGAGACCCAGTACTTC.

The rearrangement joins TRBV30 to TRBJ2-7; maybe TRBD1 (5 bases). Between the trimmed V and J ends, which lost 5 bases and 2 bases, there was a span of 28 bases. The CDR3 spans 18 residues. Germline values: CDR1 GTSNPN, CDR2 SVGIG (reference sequence). This chain's CDR3 is CAWGDTTFQGSNTYEQYF. The CDR3 DNA reads as TGTGCCTGGGGCGATACAACCTTTCAGGGTTCCAACACCTACGAGCAGTACTTC. The full variable domain, its missing parts supplied by reference TRBV30 and TRBJ2-7, is SQTIHQWPATLVQPVGSPLSLECTVEGTSNPNLYWYRQAAGRGLQLLFYSVGIGQISSEVPQNLSASRPQDRQFILSSKKLLLSDSGFYLCAWGDTTFQGSNTYEQYFGPGTRLTVT.

This clone was detected a few times. The V gene is TRBV5-4, the J gene TRBJ2-5; 9 nucleotides line up with TRBD2. CDR3 length: 14 amino acids. V lost 4 bases to trimming and J lost 6 bases; unmatched junction nucleotides: 7. Germline V gene sequence: CDR1 SGHNT, CDR2 YYREEE (reference sequence). As DNA, the CDR3 is TGTGCCAGCAGCAACGCCGGGACTAGCAAGACCCAGTACTTC. Translation: CASSNAGTSKTQYF. The complete variable domain, with remaining parts taken from reference TRBV5-4 and TRBJ2-5, reads ETGVTQSPTHLIKTRGQQVTLRCSSQSGHNTVSWYQQALGQGPQFIFQYYREEENGRGNFPPRFSGLQFPNYSSELNVNALELDDSALYLCASSNAGTSKTQYFGPGTRLLVL.

This clone was counted once. The CDR3 DNA sequence: TGTGCCAGTACCCCAGACAGGGGGTATAGCAATCAGCCCCAGCATTTT. Its protein is CASTPDRGYSNQPQHF. This rearrangement joins TRBV19 to TRBJ1-5; 9 bases map to TRBD1. The V gene end was trimmed by 7 bases and the J gene end by 0 bases; junction bases not matched to a gene: 7. The germline CDR1 and CDR2 sequences are LNHDA and SQIVND (reference sequence). This CDR3 comprises 16 residues.

The V and J genes are TRBV29-1 and TRBJ2-7; 11 bases fit TRBD2. This CDR3 is built from 15 residues. Germline CDR1 reads SQVTM; CDR2 reads ANQGSEA. With V trimmed by 3 bases and J by 2 bases, 6 bases remained unmatched. The CDR3 here is CSVELAGGFPYEQYF. DNA of the CDR3: TGCAGCGTTGAGTTAGCGGGAGGGTTCCCCTACGAGCAGTACTTC.

In this sample, this clone turned up a few times. J is TRBJ2-1 and V is TRBV7-3, with unresolved D. This CDR3 has 15 residues. V dropped 0 bases and J dropped 5 bases, with 11 bases sitting between them. From germline, CDR1 is SGHTA and CDR2 FQGTGA. As DNA, the CDR3 is TGTGCCAGCAGCTTAACGTTTTCCAGGCACAATGAGCAGTTCTTC. Encoded protein: CASSLTFSRHNEQFF.

The chain joins TRBV7-8 to TRBJ1-2; D is undetermined. The CDR3 covers 14 residues. V was shortened by 1 base and J by 2 bases, with 8 bases between the two germline ends. The germline gives CDR1 SGHVS, CDR2 FQNEAQ. In DNA, the CDR3 is TGTGCCAGCAGCTTAGGAAGGAGAAACTATGGCTACACCTTC. It translates to CASSLGRRNYGYTF.

In its sample, this clone was seen a few times. The rearrangement links TRBV2 to TRBJ2-7; 8 bases are shared with TRBD2. This CDR3 spans 14 amino acids. V trimming: 7 bases; J trimming: 0 bases; junction bases outside the gene matches: 5. Germline-derived CDR1 and CDR2 are SNHLY and FYNNEI. DNA of the CDR3: TGTGCCAGCAAGTTAGCGGGGAGCTCCTACGAGCAGTACTTC. Translated: CASKLAGSSYEQYF.

V usage is TRBV19 and J usage is TRBJ1-5; D gene ambiguous. Deletions cut 5 bases from V and 0 bases from J, with 5 bases between. The CDR3 consists of 13 residues. Germline V gene lookup returns CDR1 LNHDA and CDR2 SQIVND (reference sequence). Here the CDR3 DNA reads TGTGCCAGTAGTCCCCTTAGCAATCAGCCCCAGCATTTT. Its protein product is CASSPLSNQPQHF.

The chain recombines TRBV5-5 with TRBJ1-2; TRBD1 might be the D (5 bases). Germline-derived CDR1 and CDR2 are SGHKS and YYEKEE (reference sequence). CDR3 length equals 15 residues. V gave up 2 bases and J gave up 2 bases, with 13 bases separating them. The CDR3 is CASSFDGHQNYGYTF. The CDR3 DNA sequence: TGTGCCAGCAGCTTTGATGGACACCAAAACTATGGCTACACCTTC.

This clone was observed many times. The V call is TRBV5-1, the J call TRBJ2-1; D perhaps matches TRBD2 (6 bases). The V gene lost 3 bases and the J gene lost 4 bases, with 20 bases spanning the gap. The CDR3 contains 17 residues. The germline CDR1 and CDR2 sequences are SGHRS and YFSETQ. CDR3 loop: CASSSPTGAGPYNEQFF. As DNA, the CDR3 is TGCGCCAGCAGCTCCCCGACCGGGGCGGGGCCTTACAATGAGCAGTTCTTC.

This clone has just a few counts. The chain carries TRBV9 and TRBJ2-7; D is perhaps TRBD2 (7 bases). The length of the CDR3 is 14 residues. Germline lookup yields CDR1 SGDLS and CDR2 YYNGEE. Deletions cut 0 bases from V and 6 bases from J, with 13 bases between. The CDR3 region has the DNA TGTGCCAGCAGCGTAGAAACAGGGAGGGGCGAGCAGTACTTC. Its translation is CASSVETGRGEQYF.

The chain recombines TRBV29-1 with TRBJ2-1; 8 bases line up with TRBD1. The CDR3 is 13 amino acids. The germline V gene has CDR1 SQVTM and CDR2 ANQGSEA. Trimming removed 3 bases from V and 7 bases from J; junction bases left unmatched: 5. DNA of the CDR3: TGCAGCGTTGAGGGGCAGGGGGCGAATGAGCAGTTCTTC. Its protein is CSVEGQGANEQFF.

The V and J genes are TRBV9 and TRBJ1-5; D unresolved. CDR1 is SGDLS and CDR2 is YYNGEE in the germline V gene. With 0 bases removed from V and 0 bases from J, the gap between germline ends came to 4 bases. The CDR3 covers 14 residues. The CDR3 sequence is CASSVADSNQPQHF. CDR3 DNA sequence: TGTGCCAGCAGCGTAGCAGATAGCAATCAGCCCCAGCATTTT.

The chain employs TRBV25-1 and TRBJ2-1, with 10 bases lining up with TRBD1. This CDR3 has 15 residues. Germline V gene data show CDR1 as MGHDK and CDR2 as SYGVNS. With 3 bases clipped from V and 5 bases from J, the junction kept 4 bases outside the gene matches. The CDR3 here is CASSDPGQGNNEQFF. As DNA, the CDR3 is TGTGCCAGCAGTGATCCGGGACAGGGGAACAATGAGCAGTTCTTC.

The chain combines TRBV19 with TRBJ1-2; 8 bases fit TRBD1. The CDR3 spans 15 residues. V dropped 4 bases and J dropped 8; count of bases not matched to a gene: 12. Germline V gene lookup returns CDR1 LNHDA and CDR2 SQIVND (reference sequence). CDR3 protein: CASSTRTGLSEGYTF. In DNA, the CDR3 is TGTGCCAGTAGTACCAGGACAGGGCTGTCTGAGGGCTACACCTTC.

V is TRBV9 and J is TRBJ1-2, with D tentatively TRBD1 (6 bases). Trimming removed 0 bases from V and 8 bases from J, with 17 bases in between. This CDR3 spans 15 amino acids. Germline assignment: CDR1 SGDLS and CDR2 YYNGEE. CDR3 in amino acids: CASSVEGQSYSGYTF. The CDR3 coding sequence is TGTGCCAGCAGCGTAGAAGGACAGTCCTATAGCGGCTACACCTTC.

The V and J genes are TRBV5-1 and TRBJ2-2, with 7 bases lining up with TRBD2. This CDR3 has 18 residues. Looked up from germline, CDR1 is SGHRS and CDR2 is YFSETQ. With V trimmed by 1 base and J by 0 bases, 9 bases remained unmatched. As DNA, the CDR3 is TGCGCCAGCAGCTTGCGGGGTTCGGCGGGGGCGAACACCGGGGAGCTGTTTTTT. Its translation is CASSLRGSAGANTGELFF.

The chain has TRBV10-3 and TRBJ2-2; D is ambiguous. CDR1 is ENHRY, CDR2 SYGVKD, per germline. The ends were cut back, 6 bases at V and 6 bases at J, with 8 bases in the middle. The CDR3 sequence is 12 residues long. The CDR3 protein is CAIRLAAGELFF. The CDR3 DNA sequence: TGTGCCATCAGGTTGGCGGCCGGGGAGCTGTTTTTT.

The V gene is TRBV18, the J gene TRBJ1-1; TRBD1 agrees at 8 bases. This CDR3 spans 16 amino acids. Germline V gene data show CDR1 as KGHSH and CDR2 as LQKENI. J lost 0 bases, V lost 4 bases, and 7 bases had no gene match. The CDR3 loop reads CASSQATGAMNTEAFF. As DNA, the CDR3 is TGTGCCAGCTCACAGGCGACAGGGGCCATGAACACTGAAGCTTTCTTT.

This clone has just a few counts. The chain employs TRBV14 and TRBJ1-1, with TRBD1 identical over 8 bases. The J segment lost 4 bases and the V segment lost 5 bases, leaving 3 bases of the junction unmatched. The CDR3 extends over 13 amino acids. Per the germline V gene, CDR1 is SGHDN and CDR2 is FVKESK. CDR3 in amino acids: CASSVDRATEAFF. DNA of the CDR3: TGTGCCAGCAGCGTGGACAGGGCCACTGAAGCTTTCTTT.

The chain recombines TRBV9 with TRBJ1-3; perhaps TRBD1 as D (6 bases). In germline, CDR1 is SGDLS, CDR2 YYNGEE. V lost 2 bases and J 3 bases, leaving 9 bases between the germline ends. CDR3 length: 14 amino acids. CDR3 sequence reads: CASSVGDIGNTIYF. The DNA for the CDR3 is TGTGCCAGCAGCGTGGGGGACATTGGAAACACCATATATTTT.

CDR3 protein: CASSLRTGPGYEQYF. In DNA, the CDR3 is TGCGCCAGCAGCCTCCGGACAGGGCCGGGCTACGAGCAGTACTTC. V is TRBV5-1 and J is TRBJ2-7; 8 nucleotides line up with TRBD1. Germline values: CDR1 SGHRS, CDR2 YFSETQ. J lost 3 bases, V lost 4 bases, and 9 bases had no gene match. CDR3 length: 15 residues. Drawing the rest from reference TRBV5-1 and TRBJ2-7, the complete variable domain is KAGVTQTPRYLIKTRGQQVTLSCSPISGHRSVSWYQQTPGQGLQFLFEYFSETQRNKGNFPGRFSGRQFSNSRSEMNVSTLELGDSALYLCASSLRTGPGYEQYFGPGTRLTVT.